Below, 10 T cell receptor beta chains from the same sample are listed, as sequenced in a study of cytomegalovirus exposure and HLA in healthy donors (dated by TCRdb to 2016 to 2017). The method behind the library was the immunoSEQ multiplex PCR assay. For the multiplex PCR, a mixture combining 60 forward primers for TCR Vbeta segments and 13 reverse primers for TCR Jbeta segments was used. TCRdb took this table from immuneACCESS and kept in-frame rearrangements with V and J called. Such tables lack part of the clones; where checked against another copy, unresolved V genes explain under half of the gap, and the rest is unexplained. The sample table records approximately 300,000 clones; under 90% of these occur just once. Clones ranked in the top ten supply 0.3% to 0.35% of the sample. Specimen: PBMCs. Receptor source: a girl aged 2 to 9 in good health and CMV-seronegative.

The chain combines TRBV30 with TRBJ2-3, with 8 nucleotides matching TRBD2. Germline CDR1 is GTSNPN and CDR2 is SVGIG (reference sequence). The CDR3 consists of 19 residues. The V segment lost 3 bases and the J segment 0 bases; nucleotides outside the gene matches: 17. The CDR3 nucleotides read TGTGCCTGGAGGGGATGGGGGCGGGAGGTAATACTTAGCACAGATACGCAGTATTTT. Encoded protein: CAWRGWGREVILSTDTQYF. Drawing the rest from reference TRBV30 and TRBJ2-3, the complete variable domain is SQTIHQWPATLVQPVGSPLSLECTVEGTSNPNLYWYRQAAGRGLQLLFYSVGIGQISSEVPQNLSASRPQDRQFILSSKKLLLSDSGFYLCAWRGWGREVILSTDTQYFGPGTRLTVL.

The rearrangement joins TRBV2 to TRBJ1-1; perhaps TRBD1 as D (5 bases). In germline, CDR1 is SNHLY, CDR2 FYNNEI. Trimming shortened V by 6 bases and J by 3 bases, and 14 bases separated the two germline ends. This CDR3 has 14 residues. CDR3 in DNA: TGTGCCAGCAGCCTTCAGGGTAGGGACACTGAAGCTTTCTTT. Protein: CASSLQGRDTEAFF.

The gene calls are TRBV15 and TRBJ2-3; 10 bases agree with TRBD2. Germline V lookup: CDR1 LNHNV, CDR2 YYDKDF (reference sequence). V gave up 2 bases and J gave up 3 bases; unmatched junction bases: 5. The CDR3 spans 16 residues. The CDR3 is CATSRYPLAGTDTQYF. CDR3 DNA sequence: TGTGCCACCAGCAGATATCCACTAGCGGGGACAGATACGCAGTATTTT.

CDR3 bases: TGTGCCAGCAGTTTAAGGGACAGGAGACAGTACTTC. Its translation: CASSLRDRRQYF. The rearrangement joins TRBV28 to TRBJ2-4; TRBD1 matches at 8 bases. V shed 2 bases and J 13 bases; nucleotides not matched to a gene: 4. The CDR3 has 12 residues. Germline V gives CDR1 MDHEN, CDR2 SYDVKM. Together with reference TRBV28 and TRBJ2-4, the CDR3 gives the full variable domain: DVKVTQSSRYLVKRTGEKVFLECVQDMDHENMFWYRQDPGLGLRLIYFSYDVKMKEKGDIPEGYSVSREKKERFSLILESASTNQTSMYLCASSLRDRRQYFGAGTRLSVL.

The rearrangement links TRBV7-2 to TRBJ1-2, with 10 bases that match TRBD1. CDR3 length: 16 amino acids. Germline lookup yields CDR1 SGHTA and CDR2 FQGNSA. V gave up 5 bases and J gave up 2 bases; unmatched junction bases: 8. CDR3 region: CASSQYTTGGNYGYTF. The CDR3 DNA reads TGTGCCAGCAGCCAATATACGACAGGGGGCAACTATGGCTACACCTTC.

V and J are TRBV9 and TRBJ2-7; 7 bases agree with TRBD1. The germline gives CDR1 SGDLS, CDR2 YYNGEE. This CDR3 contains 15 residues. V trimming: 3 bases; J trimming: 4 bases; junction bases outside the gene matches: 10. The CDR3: CASSALGDRQYEQYF. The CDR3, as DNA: TGTGCCAGCAGCGCGCTGGGGGACAGACAGTACGAGCAGTACTTC. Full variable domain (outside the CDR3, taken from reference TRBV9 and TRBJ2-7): DSGVTQTPKHLITATGQRVTLRCSPRSGDLSVYWYQQSLDQGLQFLIQYYNGEERAKGNILERFSAQQFPDLHSELNLSSLELGDSALYFCASSALGDRQYEQYFGPGTRLTVT.

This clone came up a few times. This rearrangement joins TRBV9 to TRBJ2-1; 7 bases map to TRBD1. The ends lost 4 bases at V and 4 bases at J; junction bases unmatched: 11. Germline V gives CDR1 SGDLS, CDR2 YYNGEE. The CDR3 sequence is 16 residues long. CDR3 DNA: TGTGCCAGCAGCCCCCGCCTAACGGGACAGTACAATGAGCAGTTCTTC. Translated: CASSPRLTGQYNEQFF.

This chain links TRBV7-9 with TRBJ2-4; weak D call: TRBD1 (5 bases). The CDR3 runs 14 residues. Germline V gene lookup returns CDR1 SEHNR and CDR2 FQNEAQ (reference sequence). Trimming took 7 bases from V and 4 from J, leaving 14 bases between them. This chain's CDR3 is CASTDGAGKNIQYF. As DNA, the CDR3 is TGTGCCAGCACGGACGGCGCAGGGAAAAACATTCAGTACTTC.

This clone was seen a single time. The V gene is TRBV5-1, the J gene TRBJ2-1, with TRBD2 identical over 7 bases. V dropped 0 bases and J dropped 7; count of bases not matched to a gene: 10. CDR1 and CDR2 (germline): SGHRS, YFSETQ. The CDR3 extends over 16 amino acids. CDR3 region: CASSLEGAGETNEQFF. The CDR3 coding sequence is TGCGCCAGCAGCTTGGAAGGGGCGGGAGAGACTAATGAGCAGTTCTTC.

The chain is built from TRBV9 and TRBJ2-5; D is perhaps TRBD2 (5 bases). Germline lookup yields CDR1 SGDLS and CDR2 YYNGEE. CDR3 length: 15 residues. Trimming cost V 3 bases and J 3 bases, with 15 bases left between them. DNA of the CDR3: TGTGCCAGCAGCGGTTCGGGGAATTTGGAAGAGACCCAGTACTTC. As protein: CASSGSGNLEETQYF.